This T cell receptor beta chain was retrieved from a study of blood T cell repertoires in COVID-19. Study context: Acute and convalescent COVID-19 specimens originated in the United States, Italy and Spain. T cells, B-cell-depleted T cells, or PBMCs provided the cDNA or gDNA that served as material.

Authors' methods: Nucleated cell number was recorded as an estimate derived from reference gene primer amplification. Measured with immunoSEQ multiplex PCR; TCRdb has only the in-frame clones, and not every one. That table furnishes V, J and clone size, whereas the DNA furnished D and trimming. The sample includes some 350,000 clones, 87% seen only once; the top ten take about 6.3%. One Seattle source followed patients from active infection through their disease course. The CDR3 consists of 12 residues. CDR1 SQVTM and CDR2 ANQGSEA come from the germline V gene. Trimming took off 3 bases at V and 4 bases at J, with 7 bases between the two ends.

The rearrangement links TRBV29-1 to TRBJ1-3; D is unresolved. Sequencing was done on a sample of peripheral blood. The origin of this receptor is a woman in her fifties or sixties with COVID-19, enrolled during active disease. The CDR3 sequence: CSVDRQGNTIYF. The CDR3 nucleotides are TGCAGCGTTGACAGGCAGGGAAACACCATATATTTT.